This passage covers 30 T cell receptor beta chains from one sample sequenced in a study of OX40 agonist ivuxolimab in advanced cancers. Data came from immunoSEQ multiplex PCR; TCRdb stores just in-frame clones and leaves some out. Found here are under 55,000 clones, around four fifths of them singletons; the top ten hold about 2%. The source was CD4+ or CD8+ T cells sorted from blood, collected in a trial of the OX40 agonist ivuxolimab. These receptor sequences come from an adult with an advanced solid tumor such as melanoma, head and neck, liver or kidney cancer.

The V gene is TRBV6-5, the J gene TRBJ2-1, with D unclear. V lost 6 bases to trimming and J lost 0 bases, with 12 bases between them. Germline values: CDR1 MNHEY, CDR2 SVGAGI. There are 15 residues in the CDR3. CDR3 in amino acids: CASSYEYSSYNEQFF. CDR3 DNA: TGTGCCAGCAGCTACGAGTATAGCTCCTACAATGAGCAGTTCTTC.

The J gene is TRBJ2-3, the V gene TRBV7-9; no firm D call. Deletions cut 2 bases from V and 2 bases from J, with 8 bases between. The CDR3 is 14 amino acids. The germline CDR1 and CDR2 sequences are SEHNR and FQNEAQ (reference sequence). For the CDR3, the DNA is TGTGCCAGCAGCTTATCCCACCCCACAGATACGCAGTATTTT. Translated, it gives CASSLSHPTDTQYF.

This clone was seen more than once but under ten times. CDR3 nucleotide sequence: TGCGCCAGCAGCCAAGCCCGTGCGGGGACCCAGTACTTC. It is translated as CASSQARAGTQYF. This sequence joins TRBV4-1 and TRBJ2-5; the D gene is possibly TRBD2 (5 bases). The CDR3 has 13 residues. Trimming left V 1 base short and J 7 bases short, with 10 bases between. Germline V gene data show CDR1 as MGHRA and CDR2 as YSYEKL.

J is TRBJ2-5 and V is TRBV6-6; D gene unclear. The CDR3 is made up of 13 amino acids. In germline, CDR1 is MNHNY, CDR2 SVGAGI (reference sequence). Deletions cut 4 bases from V and 1 base from J, with 7 bases between. This CDR3 reads CASSSQIQETQYF. For the CDR3, the DNA is TGTGCCAGCAGTTCGCAAATCCAAGAGACCCAGTACTTC.

This clone has just a few counts. The V gene is TRBV29-1, the J gene TRBJ2-1; TRBD2 aligns across 8 bases. J lost 5 bases, V lost 7 bases, and 10 bases had no gene match. The CDR3 runs to 14 residues. Germline V gene lookup returns CDR1 SQVTM and CDR2 ANQGSEA. DNA for the CDR3: TGCAGCGCTCACTCGGGGGGGACCCACAATGAGCAGTTCTTC. This translates into CSAHSGGTHNEQFF.

The chain couples TRBV7-2 to TRBJ2-7; D remains unclear. This CDR3 is 13 amino acids long. CDR1 is SGHTA and CDR2 is FQGNSA in the germline V gene. Trimming shortened V by 5 bases and J by 9 bases, and 17 bases separated the two germline ends. The CDR3 here is CASSKGLWLRQYF. CDR3 nucleotides: TGTGCCAGCAGCAAAGGGTTATGGCTCCGGCAGTACTTC.

The rearrangement links TRBV18 to TRBJ2-2; 7 bases are shared with TRBD1. This CDR3 is 13 amino acids long. J gave up 7 bases and V 5 bases, and 4 bases lay outside the gene matches. Germline assignment: CDR1 KGHSH and CDR2 LQKENI. The CDR3 loop reads CASSATGDGELFF. Written as DNA, the CDR3 is TGTGCCAGCTCAGCCACAGGGGACGGGGAGCTGTTTTTT.

The chain couples TRBV18 to TRBJ1-1; no reliable D call. The CDR3 loop spans 14 amino acids. Trimming left V 2 bases short and J 4 bases short, with 11 bases between. Germline values: CDR1 KGHSH, CDR2 LQKENI. CDR3 residues: CASSPDQRGTEAFF. The CDR3 bases are TGTGCCAGCTCACCAGACCAACGGGGCACTGAAGCTTTCTTT.

V and J are TRBV29-1 and TRBJ2-3; 7 bases are shared with TRBD1. The CDR3 is 14 residues long. V shed 4 bases and J 1 base; nucleotides not matched to a gene: 5. Germline values: CDR1 SQVTM, CDR2 ANQGSEA. The CDR3 protein is CSVGGTVRTDTQYF. CDR3 bases: TGCAGCGTTGGGGGGACAGTCCGCACAGATACGCAGTATTTT.

The chain has TRBV19 and TRBJ1-4; D call uncertain. CDR3 length: 13 residues. The germline V gene has CDR1 LNHDA and CDR2 SQIVND (reference sequence). The ends were cut back, 6 bases at V and 4 bases at J, with 9 bases in the middle. The CDR3, as DNA: TGTGCCAGTAGAGGGCACATTAATGAAAAACTGTTTTTT. This encodes CASRGHINEKLFF.

The J gene is TRBJ1-2, the V gene TRBV7-2; a weak D match, TRBD1 (5 bases). V lost 0 bases to trimming and J lost 4 bases, with 9 bases between them. CDR3 size: 14 residues. Per the germline V gene, CDR1 is SGHTA and CDR2 is FQGNSA. As DNA, the CDR3 is TGTGCCAGCAGCTTAGCGATGCAGGGCTATGGCTACACCTTC. Amino acids: CASSLAMQGYGYTF.

This clone was detected only a few times. This CDR3 reads CARSGDVSGNTIYF. CDR3 bases: TGTGCCAGAAGCGGGGATGTCTCTGGAAACACCATATATTTT. V gene TRBV2 combines with J gene TRBJ1-3; D unclear. Germline CDR1 SNHLY, CDR2 FYNNEI. Trimming took 9 bases from V and 0 from J, leaving 12 bases between them. The CDR3 runs 14 residues.

This clone was counted between two and nine times. The J gene is TRBJ1-1, the V gene TRBV7-6; D not certain. V lost 6 bases, J lost 3 bases, and 11 bases lay in between. Germline V lookup: CDR1 SGHVS, CDR2 FNYEAQ. CDR3 length equals 13 residues. CDR3 sequence: CASRRDRDTEAFF. Written as DNA, the CDR3 is TGTGCCAGCAGAAGGGATCGCGACACTGAAGCTTTCTTT. The complete variable domain, with remaining parts taken from reference TRBV7-6 and TRBJ1-1, reads GAGVSQSPRYKVTKRGQDVALRCDPISGHVSLYWYRQALGQGPEFLTYFNYEAQQDKSGLPNDRFSAERPEGSISTLTIQRTEQRDSAMYRCASRRDRDTEAFFGQGTRLTVV.

Concerning this clone: One junction end disagrees with the germline gene, perhaps due to a read error. CDR3 protein: CASSSRQAGPKVF. The DNA of the CDR3 is TGTGCCAGCAGCTCCCGACAGGCGGGGCCGAAGGTCTTC. The chain recombines TRBV7-2 with TRBJ2-1; D possibly uses TRBD1 or TRBD2 (6 bases each). Germline V lookup: CDR1 SGHTA, CDR2 FQGNSA. The CDR3 is made up of 13 amino acids.

This chain connects TRBV27 to TRBJ2-7, with 9 bases that match TRBD1. The CDR3 consists of 15 residues. With V trimmed by 4 bases and J by 3 bases, 7 bases remained unmatched. Per germline, CDR1 MNHEY and CDR2 SMNVEV (reference sequence). Here the CDR3 reads CASSWGQGFDYEQYF. CDR3 DNA sequence: TGTGCCAGCAGTTGGGGACAGGGATTCGACTACGAGCAGTACTTC.

V and J are TRBV27 and TRBJ2-7; D is undetermined. CDR3 length: 14 residues. Germline CDR1 reads MNHEY; CDR2 reads SMNVEV (reference sequence). The ends were cut back, 0 bases at V and 6 bases at J, with 12 bases in the middle. The CDR3 loop is CASSLSFDRPEQYF. In nucleotides, the CDR3 is TGTGCCAGCAGTTTATCGTTCGATAGACCCGAGCAGTACTTC.

The chain employs TRBV2 and TRBJ2-1; D remains ambiguous. The CDR3 sequence is 11 residues long. The ends were cut back, 10 bases at V and 14 bases at J, with 18 bases in the middle. Germline V gene sequence: CDR1 SNHLY, CDR2 FYNNEI. The CDR3 protein is CAKRTGEVEFF. The CDR3 nucleotides are TGTGCCAAGAGGACCGGCGAGGTCGAGTTCTTC.

This clone was observed a few times. The gene calls are TRBV27 and TRBJ2-7; tentative D call: TRBD2 (6 bases). With 3 bases removed from V and 6 bases from J, the gap between germline ends came to 15 bases. In germline, CDR1 is MNHEY, CDR2 SMNVEV (reference sequence). The length of the CDR3 is 14 residues. The CDR3 region is CASSFWGTGSEQYF. Here the CDR3 DNA reads TGTGCCAGCAGTTTTTGGGGGACTGGAAGCGAGCAGTACTTC.

The CDR3 nucleotides are TGTGCCAGCAGCTCCACCGGGGAGCTGTTTTTT. Its translation is CASSSTGELFF. This chain connects TRBV7-3 to TRBJ2-2; D not resolved. Germline V CDR1 and CDR2: SGHTA, FQGTGA. Trimming removed 4 bases at V and 4 bases at J, with 1 base between. This CDR3 has 11 amino acids.

The chain joins TRBV4-1 to TRBJ1-2, with TRBD1 identical over 12 bases. Germline CDR1 is MGHRA and CDR2 is YSYEKL. This CDR3 has 14 residues. J lost 8 bases, V lost 4 bases, and 5 bases had no gene match. CDR3 in amino acids: CASSLGQGARGYTF. The CDR3, as DNA: TGCGCCAGCAGCCTGGGACAGGGGGCGCGAGGCTACACCTTC.

This clone was counted between two and nine times. The chain joins TRBV29-1 to TRBJ1-3; 7 nucleotides match TRBD1. V was pared by 4 bases and J by 4 bases, with 1 base of the junction left unmatched. CDR3 length: 12 residues. The germline V gene encodes CDR1 SQVTM and CDR2 ANQGSEA. The CDR3 sequence: CSVVTGGNTIYF. The CDR3 DNA reads as TGCAGCGTTGTGACAGGGGGAAACACCATATATTTT. The variable domain in full, completed from reference TRBV29-1 and TRBJ1-3, reads SAVISQKPSRDICQRGTSLTIQCQVDSQVTMMFWYRQQPGQSLTLIATANQGSEATYESGFVIDKFPISRPNLTFSTLTVSNMSPEDSSIYLCSVVTGGNTIYFGEGSWLTVV.

The chain links TRBV5-8 to TRBJ2-1, with 12 bases fitting TRBD2. CDR1 and CDR2 from the germline V gene are SGHTS and YDEGEE. The CDR3 consists of 15 residues. V was clipped by 4 bases and J by 3 bases; unmatched bases: 2. The CDR3 sequence: CASSRTSGDYNEQFF. The CDR3 region has the DNA TGTGCCAGCAGCCGGACTAGCGGGGACTACAATGAGCAGTTCTTC. The entire variable domain, with the rest obtained from reference TRBV5-8 and TRBJ2-1, is as follows: EAGVTQSPTHLIKTRGQQATLRCSPISGHTSVYWYQQALGLGLQFLLWYDEGEERNRGNFPPRFSGRQFPNYSSELNVNALELEDSALYLCASSRTSGDYNEQFFGPGTRLTVL.

The chain recombines TRBV6-5 with TRBJ2-3; 8 bases are shared with TRBD2. There are 15 residues in the CDR3. V gave up 6 bases and J gave up 11 bases; unmatched junction bases: 16. Per germline, CDR1 MNHEY and CDR2 SVGAGI. The CDR3 DNA is TGTGCCAGCAGCCGCCTCCGGACGGGAGCGGGGGAGCAGTATTTT. Translation gives CASSRLRTGAGEQYF.

V is TRBV29-1 and J is TRBJ2-3, with 11 bases lining up with TRBD1. Germline lookup yields CDR1 SQVTM and CDR2 ANQGSEA. The CDR3 is 19 residues long. With 6 bases clipped from V and 1 base from J, the junction kept 18 bases outside the gene matches. The CDR3 loop reads CSVLTTRTGGLWGTDTQYF. The CDR3 DNA reads TGCAGCGTACTAACGACCCGGACAGGGGGCTTATGGGGCACAGATACGCAGTATTTT.

V gene TRBV9 combines with J gene TRBJ1-2; TRBD1 is a possible D gene (6 bases). V was pared by 2 bases and J by 4 bases, with 9 bases between. Germline V gene data show CDR1 as SGDLS and CDR2 as YYNGEE. The CDR3 runs to 13 residues. CDR3 bases: TGTGCCAGCAGCGTGGACAGTGGCTATGGCTACACCTTC. Its translation: CASSVDSGYGYTF.

The genes are TRBV6-5 and TRBJ2-1; D is uncertain. CDR3 size: 11 residues. Germline-derived CDR1 and CDR2 are MNHEY and SVGAGI. V lost 6 bases and J lost 5, with 5 bases in between. The chain's CDR3 is CASRENNEQFF. The CDR3 DNA sequence: TGTGCCAGCAGGGAGAACAATGAGCAGTTCTTC.

This sequence joins TRBV6-6 and TRBJ1-1; D is uncertain. The CDR3 runs to 11 residues. V shed 5 bases and J shed 1 base, with 2 bases lying between them. CDR1 is MNHNY, CDR2 SVGAGI, per germline (reference sequence). The DNA of the CDR3 is TGTGCCAGCAGTACGAACACTGAAGCTTTCTTT. Translated: CASSTNTEAFF.

The chain carries TRBV29-1 and TRBJ2-7; 9 nucleotides align to TRBD1. J lost 5 bases, V lost 4 bases, and 3 bases had no gene match. CDR3 length: 12 amino acids. Germline V lookup: CDR1 SQVTM, CDR2 ANQGSEA. The CDR3 protein is CSVGTGDDEQYF. CDR3 bases: TGCAGCGTTGGGACAGGGGATGACGAGCAGTACTTC.

The chain has TRBV4-2 and TRBJ1-4, with TRBD1 as a possible D gene (5 bases). The CDR3 is 17 residues long. Germline CDR1 and CDR2: LGHNA and YNFKEQ. Trimming stripped 1 base from V and 7 bases from J, with 19 bases between. CDR3 DNA sequence: TGTGCCAGCAGCCAAGCAGCGCAGGTTCGTGGGGGTGAAAAACTGTTTTTT. As protein: CASSQAAQVRGGEKLFF.

This CDR3 is CASSGGTRDTEAFF. The CDR3, as DNA: TGTGCCAGCAGTGGAGGGACAAGGGACACTGAAGCTTTCTTT. The V and J genes are TRBV6-1 and TRBJ1-1, with D perhaps TRBD1 (6 bases). The germline gives CDR1 MNHNS, CDR2 SASEGT. The CDR3 is made up of 14 amino acids. V was trimmed by 4 bases and J by 3 bases, leaving 12 bases between them.